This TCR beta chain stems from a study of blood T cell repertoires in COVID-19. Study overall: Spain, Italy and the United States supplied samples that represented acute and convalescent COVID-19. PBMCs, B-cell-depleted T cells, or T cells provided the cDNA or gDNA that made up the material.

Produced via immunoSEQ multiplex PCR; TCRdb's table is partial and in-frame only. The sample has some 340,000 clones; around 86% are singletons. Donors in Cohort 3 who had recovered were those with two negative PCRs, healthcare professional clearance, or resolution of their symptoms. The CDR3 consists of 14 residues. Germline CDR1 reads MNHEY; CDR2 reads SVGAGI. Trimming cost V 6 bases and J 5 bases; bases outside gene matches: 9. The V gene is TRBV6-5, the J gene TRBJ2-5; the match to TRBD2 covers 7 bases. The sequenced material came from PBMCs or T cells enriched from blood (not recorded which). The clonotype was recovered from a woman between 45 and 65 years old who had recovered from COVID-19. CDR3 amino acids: CASSLRDGRETQYF. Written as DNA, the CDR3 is TGTGCCAGCAGCCTCCGGGACGGGAGGGAGACCCAGTACTTC.